Listed here is a single T cell receptor (beta chain). Per the original methods: Scientists estimated how many nucleated cells there were by amplifying reference gene primers. TCRdb keeps only in-frame clones here, not all; method: immunoSEQ multiplex PCR. D and trimming were read from the DNA, whereas the V and J calls and clone size are those reported in that table. The repertoire holds fewer than 130,000 clones, with 75% to 85% as singletons. The data stem from a study of blood T cell repertoires in COVID-19. Study in general: Italy, Spain and the United States were the sources of the convalescent and acute COVID-19 samples. PBMCs, B-cell-depleted T cells, or T cells provided the cDNA or gDNA that made up the material.

The CDR3 consists of 13 residues. The V gene's germline CDR1 is GTSNPN and CDR2 SVGIG (reference sequence). V was clipped by 1 base and J by 7 bases; unmatched bases: 5. Sequencing used peripheral blood. The sequence derives from a woman aged 55 to 70 with acute or convalescent COVID-19. The V and J genes are TRBV30 and TRBJ2-7; TRBD1 matches at 9 bases. The CDR3 sequence is CAWSAGQGLEQYF. CDR3 bases: TGTGCCTGGAGTGCTGGACAGGGGTTAGAGCAGTACTTC.